This is a list of T cell receptor beta chains from one sample in a study of CD8 T cells in Susac syndrome. TCRdb ran MiXCR on the immunoSEQ multiplex PCR reads and lists one entry per CDR3 protein. The sample lists 300,000 or so distinct CDR3 sequences; roughly 94% were seen once. The specimen sequenced was CD4+ T cells from PBMCs. Source of these receptors: a human donor with multiple sclerosis. Each CDR3 is given with its conserved first and last residue. A D gene is named only where the DNA matches it firmly. Some rows mark clone size as missing; the rest say once, few, many or name a class of expanded clone.

d_gene	abundance	v_gene	len	j_gene	CDR3nt	CDR3aa
TRBD1	.	TRBV18	18	TRBJ1-1	TGTGCCAGCTCACCTTCCACTCCAAGAACCGGGACAGGGTTTGAAGCTTTCTTT	CASSPSTPRTGTGFEAFF
TRBD1	.	TRBV7-9	14	TRBJ1-5	TGTGCCAGCAGCGAAGGGACAGGGGGTCAGCCCCAGCATTTT	CASSEGTGGQPQHF
.	.	TRBV7-6	15	TRBJ2-1	TGTGCCAGCAGCGAATGGACAATCTCCTACAATGAGCAGTTCTTC	CASSEWTISYNEQFF
TRBD1	.	TRBV15	15	TRBJ1-5	TGTGCCACCAGCAGAGATCAGGCAGGGGGGCAGCCCCAGCATTTT	CATSRDQAGGQPQHF
.	.	TRBV7-9	14	TRBJ2-7	TGTGCCAGCAGGCCTACAGGGTCCCTCTACGAGCAGTACTTC	CASRPTGSLYEQYF
.	.	TRBV11-2	15	TRBJ2-7	TGTGCCAGCAGCCCGCCCCCCTCTACGGCGTACGAGCAGTACTTC	CASSPPPSTAYEQYF
.	.	TRBV27	17	TRBJ1-1	TGTGCCAGCAGTTCTCTCCGACCCACTCGATCGGGGTTTGAAGCTTTCTTT	CASSSLRPTRSGFEAFF
.	.	TRBV20-1	13	TRBJ2-7	TGCAGTGCTTATCCCCGAGGGCCCTACGAGCAGTACTTC	CSAYPRGPYEQYF
.	.	TRBV24-1	10	TRBJ2-5	TGTGCCACCACCGGGGAGACCCAGTACTTC	CATTGETQYF
TRBD1	.	TRBV7-9	17	TRBJ2-7	TGTGCCAGCAGCACCTTAGGACAGGGAGGACTCGCCTACGAGCAGTACTTC	CASSTLGQGGLAYEQYF
.	.	TRBV6-2/TRBV6-3	14	TRBJ1-5	TGTGCCACCCTCCGAGACAGTCGCAATCAGCCCCAGCATTTT	CATLRDSRNQPQHF
.	.	TRBV2	15	TRBJ1-2	TGTGCCAGCAGTGGGACTGGGCCGACCAACTATGGCTACACCTTC	CASSGTGPTNYGYTF
.	.	TRBV7-9	13	TRBJ1-2	TGTGCCAGCAGCAACCAAAGAGTAGATGGCTACACCTTC	CASSNQRVDGYTF
TRBD2	.	TRBV20-1	14	TRBJ2-2	TGCAGTGCTCGGGCGGGAGGGAACACCGGGGAGCTGTTTTTT	CSARAGGNTGELFF
TRBD2	once	TRBV5-1	15	TRBJ2-2	TGCGCCAGCAGCCGGACTAGCCGACATACCGGGGAGCTGTTTTTT	CASSRTSRHTGELFF
.	.	TRBV29-1	11	TRBJ2-1	TGCAGCGCAGGAGCGGGCAATGAGCAGTTCTTC	CSAGAGNEQFF
.	.	TRBV20-1	15	TRBJ2-1	TGCAGTGCTAGATCTCGGTGGGGAGCGTCCAATGAGCAGTTCTTC	CSARSRWGASNEQFF
.	.	TRBV6-1	14	TRBJ1-3	TGTGCCAGCAGTGATAGGACCCATGGAAACACCATATATTTT	CASSDRTHGNTIYF
TRBD2	.	TRBV27	14	TRBJ2-3	TGTGCCAGCGGGGCAGGACTAGCGGGAGATACGCAGTATTTT	CASGAGLAGDTQYF
.	.	TRBV12-5	14	TRBJ1-2	TGTGCTAGTGGTTTACAGGGCGGCGACTATGGCTACACCTTC	CASGLQGGDYGYTF
TRBD2	.	TRBV10-3	14	TRBJ2-1	TGTGCCAGCCGAGAGCGGGAGGGCCTCAATGAGCAGTTCTTC	CASREREGLNEQFF
TRBD2	once	TRBV11-2	18	TRBJ2-5	TGTGCCAGCAGCCGCCTTCCGGGACTAGCGGGAGGGCGAGAGACCCAGTACTTC	CASSRLPGLAGGRETQYF
.	.	TRBV3-1	15	TRBJ1-5	TGTGCCAGCAGCCAAAAAATTGGACGGGGACAGCCCCAGCATTTT	CASSQKIGRGQPQHF
.	.	TRBV5-4	15	TRBJ2-1	TGTGCCAGCAGCTCGATGGGGGTGTCTTCCAATGAGCAGTTCTTC	CASSSMGVSSNEQFF